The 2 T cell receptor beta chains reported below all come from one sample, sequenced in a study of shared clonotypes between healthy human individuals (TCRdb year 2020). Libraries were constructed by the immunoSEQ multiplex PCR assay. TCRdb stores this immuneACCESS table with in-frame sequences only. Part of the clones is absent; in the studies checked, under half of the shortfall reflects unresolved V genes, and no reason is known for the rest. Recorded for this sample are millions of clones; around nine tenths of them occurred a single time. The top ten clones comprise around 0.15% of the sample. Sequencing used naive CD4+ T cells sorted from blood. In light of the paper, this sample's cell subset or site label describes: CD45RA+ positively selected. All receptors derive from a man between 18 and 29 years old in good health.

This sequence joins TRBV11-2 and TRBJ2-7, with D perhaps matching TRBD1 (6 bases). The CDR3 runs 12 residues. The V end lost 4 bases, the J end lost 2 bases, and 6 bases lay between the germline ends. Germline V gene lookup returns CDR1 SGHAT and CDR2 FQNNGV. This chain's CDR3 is CASSWDTYEQYF. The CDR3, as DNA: TGTGCCAGCAGCTGGGACACCTACGAGCAGTACTTC.

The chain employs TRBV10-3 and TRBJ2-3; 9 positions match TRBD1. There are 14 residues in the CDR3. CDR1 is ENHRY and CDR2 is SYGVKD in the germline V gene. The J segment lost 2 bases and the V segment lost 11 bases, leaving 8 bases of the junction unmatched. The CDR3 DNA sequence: TGTGCCGGGGGGACAGGGATAACCACAGATACGCAGTATTTT. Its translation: CAGGTGITTDTQYF.